These 18 T cell receptor beta chains were all obtained from the same sample, sequenced in a study of T-cell memory formation after mild COVID-19. In TCRdb, the 5' RACE reads were re-called with MiXCR into one record per CDR3 protein. Counted here are 100,000 or so distinct CDR3 sequences, 11% occurring once; the ten biggest clones make up roughly 40%. The specimen sequenced was PBMCs or a T cell subset sorted from them (not recorded which). The receptors were gathered from a man aged 18 to 29 who had mild COVID-19 (a few samples of this study predate the infection). Cell type and time point are not known.

V gene TRBV7-2 combines with J gene TRBJ1-2, with D hard to call. V lost 1 base and J 2 bases, leaving 8 bases between the germline ends. This CDR3 comprises 14 residues. From germline, CDR1 is SGHTA and CDR2 FQGNSA. In DNA, the CDR3 is TGTGCCAGCAGCTTAGAGCTGGTGAACTATGGCTACACCTTC. Its protein product is CASSLELVNYGYTF.

This clonotype was found a few times. V is TRBV5-5 and J is TRBJ2-5; D remains unclear. Germline assignment: CDR1 SGHKS and CDR2 YYEKEE (reference sequence). This CDR3 has 16 residues. The V and J ends lost 5 bases and 5 bases respectively, with 22 bases between them. The chain's CDR3 is CASRLERRTARETQYF. Written as DNA, the CDR3 is TGTGCCAGCAGGCTTGAACGACGGACCGCTAGGGAGACCCAGTACTTC.

This clonotype was seen a handful of times. The chain carries TRBV3-1 and TRBJ2-1, with D possibly matching TRBD2 (5 bases). The V end lost 0 bases, the J end lost 4 bases, and 7 bases lay between the germline ends. Germline CDR1 reads LGHDT; CDR2 reads YNNKEL (reference sequence). CDR3 length: 14 amino acids. The CDR3 nucleotides read TGTGCCAGCAGCCAAGAGCCGGGATACAATGAGCAGTTCTTC. It is translated as CASSQEPGYNEQFF.

In its sample, this clonotype was seen a few times. V usage is TRBV27 and J usage is TRBJ1-5; 8 bases fit TRBD1. The CDR3 spans 14 residues. The junction had 2 bases not matched to a gene; V was cut back by 2 bases and J by 5 bases. The germline V gene has CDR1 MNHEY and CDR2 SMNVEV (reference sequence). CDR3 region: CASSLDRGHQPQHF. CDR3 DNA: TGTGCCAGCAGTTTAGACAGGGGACATCAGCCCCAGCATTTT.

The chain uses TRBV28 and TRBJ2-5, with D uncertain. CDR1 is MDHEN, CDR2 SYDVKM, per germline. Trimming shortened V by 6 bases and J by 7 bases, and 18 bases separated the two germline ends. This CDR3 comprises 14 residues. The CDR3 DNA sequence: TGTGCCAGCAGGACCGTTGCCATCAAGAGGACCCAGTACTTC. Residues: CASRTVAIKRTQYF.

This clonotype was seen at least ten times. The chain is built from TRBV5-6 and TRBJ2-1; D not certain. From germline, CDR1 is SGHDT and CDR2 YYEEEE. The CDR3 runs 15 residues. The V and J ends lost 3 bases and 2 bases respectively, with 12 bases between them. The CDR3 loop reads CASSSTPGPYNEQFF. The CDR3 nucleotides read TGTGCCAGCAGCTCGACTCCCGGCCCCTACAATGAGCAGTTCTTC.

This chain connects TRBV15 to TRBJ2-2; D unclear. The CDR3 totals 14 residues. Between the trimmed V and J ends, which lost 4 bases and 5 bases, there was a span of 11 bases. Germline values: CDR1 LNHNV, CDR2 YYDKDF (reference sequence). The chain's CDR3 is CATSTRTQTGELFF. CDR3 sequence (DNA): TGTGCCACCAGCACACGGACGCAAACCGGGGAGCTGTTTTTT.

This clonotype was detected only a few times. V gene TRBV7-2 combines with J gene TRBJ2-3, with 7 bases lining up with TRBD2. Trimming removed 5 bases from V and 2 bases from J; junction bases left unmatched: 7. Germline CDR1 is SGHTA and CDR2 is FQGNSA. The CDR3 spans 15 residues. For the CDR3, the DNA is TGTGCCAGCAGCAGATGGGGGGGGTCCACAGATACGCAGTATTTT. Translated, it gives CASSRWGGSTDTQYF.

This chain uses TRBV28 with TRBJ1-1; maybe TRBD1 (5 bases). Looked up from germline, CDR1 is MDHEN and CDR2 is SYDVKM. Between the trimmed V and J ends, which lost 2 bases and 4 bases, there was a span of 11 bases. The CDR3 contains 14 residues. The CDR3 loop is CASSLLVGTTEAFF. The CDR3 nucleotides are TGTGCCAGCAGTTTACTGGTAGGGACCACTGAAGCTTTCTTT.

For the CDR3, the DNA is TGTGCCAGCAGTTTGGGGGGGCCTTACGATGAGCAGTTCTTC. Translated: CASSLGGPYDEQFF. The genes are TRBV27 and TRBJ2-1; possibly TRBD2 for D (7 bases). CDR1 and CDR2 from the germline V gene are MNHEY and SMNVEV (reference sequence). V was pared by 3 bases and J by 8 bases, with 14 bases between. The CDR3 has 14 residues.

The chain joins TRBV6-2 or TRBV6-3 to TRBJ2-6, with unresolved D. This CDR3 has 16 residues. Germline-derived CDR1 and CDR2 are MNHEY and SVGEGT. With 2 bases removed from V and 0 bases from J, the gap between germline ends came to 8 bases. The CDR3 is CASSYVSTSGANVLTF. CDR3 sequence (DNA): TGTGCCAGCAGTTACGTTAGTACCTCTGGGGCCAACGTCCTGACTTTC.

This clonotype has only a few counts. V is TRBV28 and J is TRBJ2-7, with 9 bases aligning to TRBD1. V was clipped by 3 bases and J by 5 bases; unmatched bases: 5. The CDR3 contains 14 residues. Germline V gives CDR1 MDHEN, CDR2 SYDVKM. CDR3 sequence (DNA): TGTGCCAGCAGTTTGGGGAGGACAGGGGACGAGCAGTACGTC. Its translation is CASSLGRTGDEQYV.

This clonotype was counted only a few times. V usage is TRBV6-5 and J usage is TRBJ1-1, with D unresolved. CDR1 and CDR2 from the germline V gene are MNHEY and SVGAGI. The ends were cut back, 6 bases at V and 2 bases at J, with 22 bases in the middle. The CDR3 extends over 17 amino acids. The CDR3 DNA reads as TGTGCCAGCAGACCCCCATGGAGCGATTCTCTCAACACTGAAGCTTTCTTT. It yields the protein CASRPPWSDSLNTEAFF.

A few counts support this clonotype. This sequence joins TRBV20-1 and TRBJ2-2; TRBD2 aligns across 11 bases. V shed 6 bases and J 7 bases; nucleotides not matched to a gene: 7. CDR3 length equals 14 residues. In germline, CDR1 is DFQATT, CDR2 SNEGSKA (reference sequence). The CDR3 region is CSAGLAGPFGELFF. The CDR3 DNA follows: TGCAGTGCAGGACTAGCGGGCCCCTTCGGGGAGCTGTTTTTT.

The chain has TRBV3-1 and TRBJ1-1, with D unresolved. V lost 0 bases and J 0 bases, leaving 11 bases between the germline ends. The germline gives CDR1 LGHDT, CDR2 YNNKEL (reference sequence). The CDR3 totals 16 residues. CDR3 loop: CASSQEQRTMNTEAFF. In DNA form, the CDR3 reads TGTGCCAGCAGCCAAGAACAGAGAACCATGAACACTGAAGCTTTCTTT.

This clonotype was seen at least ten times. The chain uses TRBV4-1 and TRBJ2-7; 11 positions agree with TRBD1. This CDR3 contains 15 residues. The junction had 9 bases not matched to a gene; V was cut back by 4 bases and J by 7 bases. The germline V gene encodes CDR1 MGHRA and CDR2 YSYEKL. The DNA for the CDR3 is TGCGCCAGCAGCCGCCTGCCGGGACAGGGGGTTGAGCAGTACTTC. It translates to CASSRLPGQGVEQYF.

This clonotype turned up a few times. The rearrangement links TRBV6-6 to TRBJ1-5, with TRBD1 as a possible D gene (5 bases). Per germline, CDR1 MNHNY and CDR2 SVGAGI (reference sequence). V shed 7 bases and J shed 3 bases, with 10 bases lying between them. This CDR3 has 13 amino acids. The CDR3 DNA reads TGTGCCAGCAATGAGGGGTTCAATCAGCCCCAGCATTTT. Translation: CASNEGFNQPQHF.

This clonotype was observed a handful of times. This sequence joins TRBV5-1 and TRBJ2-7, with D perhaps being TRBD1 or TRBD2 (5 bases each). Trimming cost V 0 bases and J 0 bases, with 19 bases left between them. Germline values: CDR1 SGHRS, CDR2 YFSETQ. The CDR3 spans 18 residues. The CDR3 loop is CASSLGGSQASFSYEQYV. The CDR3 DNA follows: TGCGCCAGCAGCTTGGGGGGGTCTCAGGCCTCCTTCTCCTACGAGCAGTACGTC.